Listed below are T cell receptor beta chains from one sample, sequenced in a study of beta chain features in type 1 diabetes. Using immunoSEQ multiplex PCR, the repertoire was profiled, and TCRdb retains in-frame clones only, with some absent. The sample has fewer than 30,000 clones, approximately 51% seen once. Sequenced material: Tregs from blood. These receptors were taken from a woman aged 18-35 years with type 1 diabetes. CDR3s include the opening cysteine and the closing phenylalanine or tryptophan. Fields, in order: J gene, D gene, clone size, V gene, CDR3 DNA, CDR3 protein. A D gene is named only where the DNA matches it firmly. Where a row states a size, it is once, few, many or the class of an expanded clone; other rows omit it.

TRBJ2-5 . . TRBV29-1 TGCAGCGTTCGGGACAATCCGAGGGAGACCCAGTACTTC CSVRDNPRETQYF
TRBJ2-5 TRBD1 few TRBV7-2 TGTGCCAGCAGCCTGGGACAGCCCTCCCAAGAGACCCAGTACTTC CASSLGQPSQETQYF
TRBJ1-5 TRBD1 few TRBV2 TGTGCCAGCAGTTTCGGACAGGGCTCAAGTCAGCCCCAGCATTTT CASSFGQGSSQPQHF
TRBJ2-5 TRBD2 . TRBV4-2 TGTGCCAGCAGCCAATGGGAGGGACTACAAGAGACCCAGTACTTC CASSQWEGLQETQYF
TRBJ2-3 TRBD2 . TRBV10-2 TGCGCCAGCCGGAGCGGGAGGGCCCCAGATACGCAGTATTTT CASRSGRAPDTQYF
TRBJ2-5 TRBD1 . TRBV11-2 TGTGCCAGCAGCAGATCCGGGACAGGGGACGAGACCCAGTACTTC CASSRSGTGDETQYF
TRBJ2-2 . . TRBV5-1 TGCGCCAGCAGCGAACAGAGTCGAAACACCGGGGAGCTGTTTTTT CASSEQSRNTGELFF
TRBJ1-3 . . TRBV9 TGTGCCAGCAGCGTAGAAGGGGCTGGAAACACCATATATTTT CASSVEGAGNTIYF
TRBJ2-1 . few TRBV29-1 TGCAGCGTCCCCTACGCACAGGCCCTATACAATGAGCAGTTCTTC CSVPYAQALYNEQFF
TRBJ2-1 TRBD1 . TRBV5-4 TGTGCCAGCAGCCAGGGACAGTACTACAATGAGCAGTTCTTC CASSQGQYYNEQFF
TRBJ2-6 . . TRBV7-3 TGTGCCAGCAGCTTAATCCCGTTAGGGACATCCCTTTCTGGGGCCAACGTCCTGACTTTC CASSLIPLGTSLSGANVLTF
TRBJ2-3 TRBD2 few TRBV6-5 TGTGCCAGCCGACATTCGAAGCGGGGGACAGATACGCAGTATTTT CASRHSKRGTDTQYF
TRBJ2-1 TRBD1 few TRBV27 TGTGCCAGCAGAGGACAGGGTTTAAGCTCCTACAATGAGCAGTTCTTC CASRGQGLSSYNEQFF
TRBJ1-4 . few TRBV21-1 TGTGCCAGCAGAAAGGAGAAACTGTTTTTT CASRKEKLFF
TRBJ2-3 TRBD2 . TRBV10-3 TGTGCCACGGGACCGGGACTAGCGGGCCGAAGGGGAACAGATACGCAGTATTTT CATGPGLAGRRGTDTQYF
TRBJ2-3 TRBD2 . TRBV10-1 TGCGCCAGGAGACTAGCGGGAGGGCCCTTAGGCACAGATACGCAGTATTTT CARRLAGGPLGTDTQYF
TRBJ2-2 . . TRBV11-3 TGTGCCAGCAGGGCGGCCGGGGAGCTGTTTTTT CASRAAGELFF
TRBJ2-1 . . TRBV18 TGTGCCAGCTCACCCGGAGTTCCTGAGCAGTTCTTC CASSPGVPEQFF
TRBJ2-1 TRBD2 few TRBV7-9 TGTGCCAGCAGCCCCTTAGCGGGGATAAACAATGAGCAGTTCTTC CASSPLAGINNEQFF
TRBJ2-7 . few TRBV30 TGTGCCTGGACCGCCCCGGGAACCTCCTACGAGCAGTACTTC CAWTAPGTSYEQYF
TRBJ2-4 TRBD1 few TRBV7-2 TGTGCCAGCAGCCCGGACAGGACGGTCCAGTACTTC CASSPDRTVQYF
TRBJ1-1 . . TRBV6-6 TGTGCCAGCAGTCGACAGGAAAACACTGAAGCTTTCTTT CASSRQENTEAFF
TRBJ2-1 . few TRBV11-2 TGTGCCAGCAGCTCCCTAGTTGGGCGGGCCCACAATGAGCAGTTCTTC CASSSLVGRAHNEQFF
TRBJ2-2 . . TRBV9 TGTGCCAGCAGCGAAGGGGCAGGGAACGTCGGGGAGCTGTTTTTT CASSEGAGNVGELFF
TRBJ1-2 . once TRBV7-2 TGTGCCAGCAGCACCTCGTCCTCGGACTATGGCTACACCTTC CASSTSSSDYGYTF
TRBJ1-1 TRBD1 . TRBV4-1 TGCGCCAGCAGCCCCGGGACAGGGCGCCCTGACACTGAAGCTTTCTTT CASSPGTGRPDTEAFF
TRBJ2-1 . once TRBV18 TGTGCCAGCTCACCACAGGGGATAGTGAATGAGCAGTTCTTC CASSPQGIVNEQFF
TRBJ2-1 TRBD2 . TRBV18 TGTGCCAGCTCACCGAGCGGGATGGGGTTAAATGAGCAGTTCTTC CASSPSGMGLNEQFF
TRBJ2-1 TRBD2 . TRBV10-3 TGTGCCATCAGTGAAGCGGGAGGGCAGTTCTTC CAISEAGGQFF
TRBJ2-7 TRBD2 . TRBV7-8 TGTGCCAGCAGCCGGACTAGCGGGAGTCAGGACGAGCAGTACTTC CASSRTSGSQDEQYF
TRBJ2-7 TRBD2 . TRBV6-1 TGTGCCAGCAGGACTAGCGGAAGGTTTCAGGAGCAGTACTTC CASRTSGRFQEQYF
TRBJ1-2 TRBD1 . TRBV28 TGTGCCAGCCAGATCTCAACAGGGGGCATCGGCTATGGCTACACCTTC CASQISTGGIGYGYTF
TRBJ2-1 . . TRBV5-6 TGTGCCAGCAGCTTGGTAGTCCTTACCTACAATGAGCAGTTCTTC CASSLVVLTYNEQFF
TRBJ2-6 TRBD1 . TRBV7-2 TGTGCCAGCAGCTTCCAGGGGGCATTGTCTGGGGCCAACGTCCTGACTTTC CASSFQGALSGANVLTF
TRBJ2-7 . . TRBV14 TGTGCCAGCACGCGACAGGGAGGCCCCTACGAGCAGTACTTC CASTRQGGPYEQYF
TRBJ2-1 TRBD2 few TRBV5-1 TGCGCCAGCAGCTTGAGTCCTAGCGGGAGGCTATCCTACAATGAGCAGTTCTTC CASSLSPSGRLSYNEQFF
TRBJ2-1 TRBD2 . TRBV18 TGTGCCAGCTCACCACAAGTTCGGGAGGGCAAGTTCTTC CASSPQVREGKFF
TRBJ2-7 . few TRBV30 TGTGCCCGTGCGGGTCGATACGAGCAGTACTTC CARAGRYEQYF
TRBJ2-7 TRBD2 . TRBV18 TGTGCCAGCTCACCAGGTCTAGCGGGAGGCTACGAGCAGTACTTC CASSPGLAGGYEQYF
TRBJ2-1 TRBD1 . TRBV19 TGTGCCAGTAGTATAGATACAGGGGGTTCCTACAATGAGCAGTTCTTC CASSIDTGGSYNEQFF
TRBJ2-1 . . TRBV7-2 TGTGCCAGCAGCCCCAGAGATGTGGGGCGTCGCAATGAGCAGTTCTTC CASSPRDVGRRNEQFF
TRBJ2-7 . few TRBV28 TGTGCCAGCAGTTCAGGGGATGGTTCCTACGAGCAGTACTTC CASSSGDGSYEQYF
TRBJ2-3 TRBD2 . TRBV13 TGTGCCAGCAGCTTACTAGCGGTCACAGATACGCAGTATTTT CASSLLAVTDTQYF
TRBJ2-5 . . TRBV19 TGTGCCAGTAGAAGCCCCGCCCAAGAGACCCAGTACTTC CASRSPAQETQYF
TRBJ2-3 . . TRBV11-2 TGTGCCAGCAGCTTTAGCGGAACCGGGGCAGATACGCAGTATTTT CASSFSGTGADTQYF
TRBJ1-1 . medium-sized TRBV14 TGTGCCAGCAGCCACACAGGGAACACTGAAGCTTTCTTT CASSHTGNTEAFF
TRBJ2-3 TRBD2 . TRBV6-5 TGTGCCAGCAGCCGACTAGCGGGAGGGACAGATACGCAGTATTTT CASSRLAGGTDTQYF
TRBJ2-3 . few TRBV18 TGTGCCAGCTCACCAGGGGGAGGTCGAGATACGCAGTATTTT CASSPGGGRDTQYF
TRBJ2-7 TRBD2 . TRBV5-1 TGCGCCAGCAGTCCAGGACTAGCGGGAGGGGGGGAGCAGTACTTC CASSPGLAGGGEQYF
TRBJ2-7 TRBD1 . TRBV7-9 TGTGCCAGCAGCGTCAGGGGGAGCTCCTACGAGCAGTACTTC CASSVRGSSYEQYF
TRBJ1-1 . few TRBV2 TGTGCCAGCAGTGCTCAGGGAACGGACACTGAAGCTTTCTTT CASSAQGTDTEAFF
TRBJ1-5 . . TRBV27 TGTGCCAGCAGTTTAGGGGCACGTCAGCCCCAGCATTTT CASSLGARQPQHF
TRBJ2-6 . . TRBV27 TGTGCCAGCAGTTTAAAATTAGGAGGAACCCTCTCTGGGGCCAACGTCCTGACTTTC CASSLKLGGTLSGANVLTF
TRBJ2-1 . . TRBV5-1 TGCGCCAGCAGCTTGGACTCACGCCCTAACGCTGAGCAGTTCTTC CASSLDSRPNAEQFF
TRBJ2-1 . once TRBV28 TGTGCCAGCAGTTCGTCCAGGGCCGTGAATGAGCAGTTCTTC CASSSSRAVNEQFF